This passage covers 3 T cell receptor beta chains from one sample sequenced in a study of blood T cell repertoires in COVID-19 (dated by TCRdb to 2020 to 2021). Receptors were amplified or captured by the immunoSEQ multiplex PCR assay. The table was pulled from immuneACCESS by TCRdb, which kept in-frame rearrangements only. Such tables lose some clones; where checked, under half of the loss comes from unresolved V genes, and the rest has no known cause. This sample is represented by around 160,000 clones; around 75% of them were singletons. The ten largest clones add up to around 14% of the sample. The sample was peripheral blood. Receptors originate from a woman aged 80 or older with acute or convalescent COVID-19.

The chain joins TRBV15 to TRBJ2-4, with D possibly TRBD2 on 6 matching bases. Trimming stripped 3 bases from V and 0 bases from J, with 12 bases between. The CDR3 length is 16 residues. Germline lookup yields CDR1 LNHNV and CDR2 YYDKDF (reference sequence). The CDR3 DNA is TGTGCCACCAGCAGGGGGGACTCCCTAGCCAAAAACATTCAGTACTTC. This gives the protein CATSRGDSLAKNIQYF.

This clone was picked up one time. V usage is TRBV9 and J usage is TRBJ1-2; unclear D gene. Deletions cut 4 bases from V and 4 bases from J, with 14 bases between. This CDR3 has 14 residues. Germline values: CDR1 SGDLS, CDR2 YYNGEE. DNA of the CDR3: TGTGCCAGCAGCCTCTGGGAGGCGGGCTATGGCTACACCTTC. Amino acids: CASSLWEAGYGYTF.

The rearrangement joins TRBV10-3 to TRBJ1-1, with TRBD1 as a possible D gene (5 bases). V shed 6 bases and J shed 4 bases, with 9 bases lying between them. Germline V lookup: CDR1 ENHRY, CDR2 SYGVKD. This CDR3 spans 12 amino acids. The CDR3 sequence: CAIRQGGTEAFF. The DNA for the CDR3 is TGTGCCATCAGGCAGGGAGGCACTGAAGCTTTCTTT.